This TCR beta chain was found in a study of shared clonotypes between healthy human individuals. General study points: About 5% of naive CD4 clonotypes were shared across four donors. At large depth, rarefaction still showed sorted-subset sequencing to be incomplete. Naive subsets tended to show greater estimated richness than memory subsets.

Genomic DNA (from each subset) was split evenly across several immunoSEQ plates. Measured with immunoSEQ multiplex PCR; TCRdb has only the in-frame clones, and not every one. There are about 2 million clones in the sample; 90% to 95% occur only once, and 0.13% lies in the top ten. The V gene's germline CDR1 is MDHEN and CDR2 SYDVKM. Trimming removed 6 bases at V and 2 bases at J, with 13 bases between. The CDR3 loop spans 15 amino acids. In regard to this clone: The antigen is undetermined.

This receptor was taken from a man aged 18-30 years in good health. Source material: naive CD4+ T cells sorted from blood. The subset is: CD45RA+ positively selected. V is TRBV28 and J is TRBJ2-2; D is uncertain. CDR3 in DNA: TGTGCCAGCAGCCCGTCCCAGTTCAACACCGGGGAGCTGTTTTTT. Its protein product is CASSPSQFNTGELFF.